This is a list of T cell receptor beta chains from one sample in a study of CD8 T cells in ankylosing spondylitis. TCRdb fed the 5' RACE reads into MiXCR, producing one record per CDR3 protein. The sample lists some 200,000 distinct CDR3 sequences; over 15% were seen once. The specimen was blood, either unsorted or a sorted T cell fraction (not recorded which). The source is a male donor aged 10-30 years with ankylosing spondylitis or in good health (not recorded which). The CDR3 runs from the conserved cysteine through the conserved F or W. The size of a clone is reported for some rows only, either as once, few or many, or as a class for expanded clones.

CDR3: CASSERGGADNEQFF; V: TRBV21-1; length: 15; J: TRBJ2-1; size: many
CDR3: CAISDGGETSGRREQFF; V: TRBV10-3; length: 17; J: TRBJ2-1; size: many
CDR3: CASSGGATTEAFF; V: TRBV7-9; length: 13; J: TRBJ1-1; size: once
CDR3: CASSVDPGGGMNTEAFF; V: TRBV9; length: 17; J: TRBJ1-1; size: many
CDR3: CASSLEGGTTSPLHF; V: TRBV5-1; length: 15; J: TRBJ1-6; size: many
CDR3: CASSLVTRLTYEQYF; V: TRBV5-1; length: 15; J: TRBJ2-7; size: many
CDR3: CASSVTGTVNNEQFF; V: TRBV7-7; length: 15; J: TRBJ2-1; size: -
CDR3: CSVWGDAYEQYF; V: TRBV29-1; length: 12; J: TRBJ2-7; size: few
CDR3: CASSLGGPGGNTIYF; V: TRBV5-1; length: 15; J: TRBJ1-3; size: many
CDR3: CASSPNYSTDTQYF; V: TRBV5-6; length: 14; J: TRBJ2-3; size: many
CDR3: CASSRDSQQETQYF; V: TRBV5-1; length: 14; J: TRBJ2-5; size: many
CDR3: CASSSETGWDYGYTF; V: TRBV7-9; length: 15; J: TRBJ1-2; size: many
CDR3: CASSLRGQGSPFGDEQFF; V: TRBV5-1; length: 18; J: TRBJ2-1; size: -
CDR3: CASSTTVRREGYTF; V: TRBV12-3/TRBV12-4; length: 14; J: TRBJ1-2; size: many
CDR3: CASSQGPETRGEYEQYF; V: TRBV14; length: 17; J: TRBJ2-7; size: -
CDR3: CSARDLPSEQFF; V: TRBV20-1; length: 12; J: TRBJ2-1; size: many